This TCR beta chain was recorded in a study of shared clonotypes between healthy human individuals. Using immunoSEQ multiplex PCR, the repertoire was profiled, and TCRdb retains in-frame clones only, with some absent. The sample lists under 1,100,000 clones, approximately 78% seen once, with roughly 0.62% in the top ten. Negatively enriched CD4+ T cells were divided by CD45RA into naive and memory. Study observations and caveats: Clonotypes not shared had lower generation probabilities than those common to all four donors.

About this clone: The antigen remains undetermined.

This CDR3 is built from 14 residues. Deletions cut 5 bases from V and 5 bases from J, with 13 bases between. The germline V gene has CDR1 SGHTA and CDR2 FQGTGA. This sequence was found in a man between 18 and 35 years old in good health. Some clones in this sample may be carry-over from other donors' samples. The sample taken for sequencing was memory CD4+ T cells from PBMCs. Subset of the sample: CD45RA-negative fraction. The chain carries TRBV7-3 and TRBJ2-1; D unresolved. The CDR3 here is CASSHVREDNEQFF. CDR3 nucleotides: TGTGCCAGCAGCCACGTACGAGAAGACAATGAGCAGTTCTTC.